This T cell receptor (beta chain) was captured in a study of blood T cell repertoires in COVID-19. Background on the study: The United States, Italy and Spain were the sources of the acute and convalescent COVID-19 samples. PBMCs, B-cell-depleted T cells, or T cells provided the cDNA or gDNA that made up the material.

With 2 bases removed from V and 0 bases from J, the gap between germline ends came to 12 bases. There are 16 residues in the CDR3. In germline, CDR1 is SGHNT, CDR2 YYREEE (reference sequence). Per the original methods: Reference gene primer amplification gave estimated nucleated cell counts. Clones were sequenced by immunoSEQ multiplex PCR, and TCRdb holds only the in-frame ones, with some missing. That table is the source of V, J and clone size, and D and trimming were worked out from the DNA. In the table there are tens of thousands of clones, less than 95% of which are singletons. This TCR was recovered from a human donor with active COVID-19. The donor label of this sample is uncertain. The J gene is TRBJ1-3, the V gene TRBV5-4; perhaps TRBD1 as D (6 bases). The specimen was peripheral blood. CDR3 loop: CASSFRDRLSGNTIYF. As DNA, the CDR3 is TGTGCCAGCAGCTTTCGCGACAGGCTCTCTGGAAACACCATATATTTT.